The T cell receptor (beta chain) under discussion was sequenced for a study of cytomegalovirus exposure and HLA in healthy donors. Overall study results and limits: The investigators catalogued 180 or so TCR beta chains as cytomegalovirus-associated.

Of note for this clone: Its target is not known.

Primers for the PCR totalled 60 Vbeta and 13 Jbeta. The data were produced by immunoSEQ multiplex PCR, yet TCRdb's version contains in-frame clones alone and is incomplete. The repertoire consists of 170,000 or so clones, with 80% occurring once and the leading ten covering 1%. The CDR3 extends over 16 amino acids. V lost 3 bases, J lost 2 bases, and 8 bases stayed unmatched. Germline loops: CDR1 SGHTA, CDR2 FQGNSA. Everyone who donated was a healthy bone marrow donor. The genes are TRBV7-2 and TRBJ2-5; 8 bases are shared with TRBD2. Input material: PBMCs. The sequence came from a woman in her forties or fifties in good health and CMV-seropositive. DNA for the CDR3: TGTGCCAGCAGCTTTCGATCGGGAGGGCTTCAAGAGACCCAGTACTTC. This codes for CASSFRSGGLQETQYF.